These 27 T cell receptor beta chains were sequenced from one sample in a study of CD8 T cells in Susac syndrome. Random-hexamer reverse transcription was applied to roughly 0.5 to 1 ug RNA. TCRdb re-derived calls from the immunoSEQ multiplex PCR reads in MiXCR, one entry per CDR3 protein. The sample consists of about 140,000 distinct CDR3 sequences, about 95% of them appearing once. Sequencing was done on a sample of CD8+ T cells from PBMCs. These receptors were taken from a human donor with Susac syndrome.

The J gene is TRBJ2-2, the V gene TRBV27, with unresolved D. CDR3 size: 12 residues. Per the germline V gene, CDR1 is MNHEY and CDR2 is SMNVEV (reference sequence). Trimming stripped 4 bases from V and 5 bases from J, with 5 bases between. The CDR3 loop is CASSSWTGELFF. CDR3 in DNA: TGTGCCAGCAGTTCTTGGACCGGGGAGCTGTTTTTT.

This chain uses TRBV20-1 with TRBJ2-1; no clear D gene. There are 13 residues in the CDR3. Between the trimmed V and J ends, which lost 3 bases and 5 bases, there was a span of 11 bases. Germline CDR1 is DFQATT and CDR2 is SNEGSKA (reference sequence). The CDR3 DNA follows: TGCAGTGCTAGCGGCCCATTGGACAATGAGCAGTTCTTC. Protein sequence: CSASGPLDNEQFF.

This chain links TRBV6-2 or TRBV6-3 with TRBJ2-1; tentatively, D is TRBD2 (5 bases). The germline CDR1 and CDR2 sequences are MNHEY and SVGEGT. V lost 6 bases, J lost 8 bases, and 17 bases lay in between. This CDR3 has 14 residues. The CDR3 protein is CASSRYQPRDEQFF. CDR3 nucleotide sequence: TGTGCCAGCAGCCGATACCAGCCGAGGGATGAGCAGTTCTTC.

J is TRBJ2-7 and V is TRBV7-9; D is perhaps TRBD1 (6 bases). Germline CDR1 is SEHNR and CDR2 is FQNEAQ (reference sequence). V was cut by 1 base and J by 5 bases, with 9 bases left in between. The CDR3 is 13 amino acids. DNA for the CDR3: TGTGCCAGCAGCTTAGATGGGGGCCACGAGCAGTACTTC. This codes for CASSLDGGHEQYF.

This clonotype was detected only a few times. The V call is TRBV29-1, the J call TRBJ2-1, with D possibly matching TRBD2 (5 bases). V gave up 5 bases and J gave up 5 bases, with 10 bases separating them. From germline, CDR1 is SQVTM and CDR2 ANQGSEA. The CDR3 has 12 residues. The CDR3, as DNA: TGCAGCGTTTCACTAGTCCACAATGAGCAGTTCTTC. It specifies CSVSLVHNEQFF.

This clonotype was picked up one time. The V and J genes are TRBV5-1 and TRBJ2-1; D possibly corresponds to TRBD1 (5 bases). V was clipped by 0 bases and J by 4 bases, with 20 bases between them. In germline, CDR1 is SGHRS, CDR2 YFSETQ. This CDR3 has 18 residues. CDR3 residues: CASSLAPLPLGVYNEQFF. The CDR3 DNA reads as TGCGCCAGCAGCTTGGCCCCTCTTCCGTTAGGGGTTTACAATGAGCAGTTCTTC.

This chain connects TRBV5-1 to TRBJ2-1, with 15 nucleotides matching TRBD2. Losses at the gene ends were 5 bases for V and 9 bases for J; bases not matched to a gene: 9. The germline V gene encodes CDR1 SGHRS and CDR2 YFSETQ. The CDR3 is made up of 16 amino acids. The CDR3 DNA reads TGCGCCAGCAGACCCGGACTAGCGGGAGGGAAGGCTGAGCAGTTCTTC. Protein product: CASRPGLAGGKAEQFF.

J is TRBJ2-7 and V is TRBV27; no clear D gene. Deletions cut 7 bases from V and 6 bases from J, with 10 bases between. There are 11 residues in the CDR3. Per germline, CDR1 MNHEY and CDR2 SMNVEV (reference sequence). Written as DNA, the CDR3 is TGTGCCAGCACGGCCGGGTCCGAGCAGTACTTC. Its translation: CASTAGSEQYF.

The genes are TRBV28 and TRBJ2-7; no reliable D call. V gave up 4 bases and J gave up 4 bases, with 8 bases separating them. The CDR3 totals 12 residues. The germline V gene has CDR1 MDHEN and CDR2 SYDVKM. The CDR3 region is CASSYFNYEQYF. CDR3 coding DNA: TGTGCCAGCAGTTACTTCAATTACGAGCAGTACTTC.

About this clonotype itself: Its ends do not fully match the called genes, so a read error is possible. The chain joins TRBV27 to TRBJ2-7; D is tentatively TRBD1 or TRBD2 (5 bases each). The CDR3 runs 14 residues. Germline V gene sequence: CDR1 MNHEY, CDR2 SMNVEV (reference sequence). The CDR3 loop reads CASSTGELGLRERF. The CDR3 DNA sequence: TGTGCCAGCAGTACAGGAGAGTTGGGTTTGAGGGAGCGGTTC.

The rearrangement joins TRBV28 to TRBJ1-1; 8 nucleotides match TRBD1. Trimming cost V 1 base and J 0 bases; bases outside gene matches: 1. CDR3 size: 15 residues. Germline V gene sequence: CDR1 MDHEN, CDR2 SYDVKM. Here the CDR3 DNA reads TGTGCCAGCAGTTTATCAGGGGGCATGAACACTGAAGCTTTCTTT. Translated: CASSLSGGMNTEAFF.

The chain recombines TRBV7-3 with TRBJ2-2, with no clear D. V shed 0 bases and J shed 3 bases, with 8 bases lying between them. There are 15 residues in the CDR3. Germline CDR1 reads SGHTA; CDR2 reads FQGTGA. In nucleotides, the CDR3 is TGTGCCAGCAGCTTAACAGGGTTGGACACCGGGGAGCTGTTTTTT. It specifies CASSLTGLDTGELFF.

V is TRBV5-4 and J is TRBJ2-1; 8 nucleotides match TRBD1. After removal of 5 bases from V and 6 bases from J, the junction contained 4 bases not matched to a gene. Looked up from germline, CDR1 is SGHNT and CDR2 is YYREEE (reference sequence). There are 13 residues in the CDR3. The DNA for the CDR3 is TGTGCCAGCAGTTCGACAGGGGTCAATGAGCAGTTCTTC. Amino acid sequence: CASSSTGVNEQFF.

The chain is built from TRBV11-2 and TRBJ2-1; 9 nucleotides match TRBD2. The CDR3 is made up of 19 amino acids. Per the germline V gene, CDR1 is SGHAT and CDR2 is FQNNGV. The J segment lost 5 bases and the V segment lost 2 bases, leaving 16 bases of the junction unmatched. This chain's CDR3 is CASSLQVAGVVDSDNEQFF. The CDR3 DNA is TGTGCCAGCAGCTTACAAGTAGCGGGAGTGGTGGATAGCGACAATGAGCAGTTCTTC.

The chain is built from TRBV12-3 or TRBV12-4 and TRBJ2-3, with D hard to call. CDR3 length: 15 amino acids. Trimming shortened V by 5 bases and J by 0 bases, and 12 bases separated the two germline ends. This CDR3 is CASSHQSLSTDTQYF. CDR3 DNA: TGTGCCAGCAGTCACCAAAGTCTAAGCACAGATACGCAGTATTTT.

J is TRBJ1-1 and V is TRBV7-6, with D hard to call. The V gene lost 1 base and the J gene lost 7 bases, with 10 bases spanning the gap. Germline V gives CDR1 SGHVS, CDR2 FNYEAQ. The CDR3 runs to 13 residues. The CDR3 is CASSLEPIVEAFF. CDR3 DNA: TGTGCCAGCAGCTTAGAGCCTATCGTTGAAGCTTTCTTT.

This rearrangement joins TRBV23-1 to TRBJ2-6, with D perhaps TRBD2 (7 bases). TRBV23-1 carries the ORF label, with uncertain function. There are 18 residues in the CDR3. V lost 8 bases and J 2 bases, leaving 22 bases between the germline ends. CDR3 DNA: TGCGCCAGCCTCCCCCGCGGGGGCTTTTACGCTGGGGCCAACGTCCTGACTTTC. Its translation is CASLPRGGFYAGANVLTF.

This sequence joins TRBV3-1 and TRBJ2-3; D is ambiguous. Trimming left V 1 base short and J 3 bases short, with 8 bases between. Germline CDR1 and CDR2: LGHDT and YNNKEL (reference sequence). This CDR3 region has 14 residues. The CDR3 protein is CASSQVAGTDTQYF. The CDR3 nucleotides are TGTGCCAGCAGCCAAGTGGCTGGAACAGATACGCAGTATTTT.

The chain employs TRBV24-1 and TRBJ2-3; D is ambiguous. V was cut by 0 bases and J by 3 bases, with 9 bases left in between. This CDR3 spans 15 amino acids. CDR1 and CDR2 from the germline V gene are KGHDR and SFDVKD. The CDR3 sequence: CATSDLADGTDTQYF. The CDR3, as DNA: TGTGCCACCAGTGATTTGGCCGATGGGACAGATACGCAGTATTTT.

V is TRBV28 and J is TRBJ2-2, with D perhaps matching TRBD1 (6 bases). V was pared by 3 bases and J by 6 bases, with 11 bases between. Germline lookup yields CDR1 MDHEN and CDR2 SYDVKM. This CDR3 contains 14 residues. The CDR3 nucleotides read TGTGCCAGCAGTTTCGGGGCAGGGGCCGGGGAGCTGTTTTTT. Amino acids: CASSFGAGAGELFF.

The rearrangement uses TRBV5-1 and TRBJ2-1; 9 bases are shared with TRBD2. V gave up 2 bases and J gave up 4 bases; unmatched junction bases: 10. The CDR3 covers 17 residues. Germline CDR1 SGHRS, CDR2 YFSETQ. The CDR3 DNA sequence: TGCGCCAGCAGCTTACCCCCTAGCGGGGTGCATTACAATGAGCAGTTCTTC. Encoded protein: CASSLPPSGVHYNEQFF.

The chain joins TRBV18 to TRBJ1-4, with 7 bases aligning to TRBD1. The J segment lost 9 bases and the V segment lost 5 bases, leaving 9 bases of the junction unmatched. The CDR3 has 14 amino acids. Germline loops: CDR1 KGHSH, CDR2 LQKENI. This chain's CDR3 is CASSSRQGGKKLFF. CDR3 nucleotides: TGTGCCAGCTCATCGAGACAGGGAGGGAAAAAACTGTTTTTT. Looking up the rest from reference TRBV18 and TRBJ1-4 gives the full variable domain: NAGVMQNPRHLVRRRGQEARLRCSPMKGHSHVYWYRQLPEEGLKFMVYLQKENIIDESGMPKERFSAEFPKEGPSILRIQQVVRGDSAAYFCASSSRQGGKKLFFGSGTQLSVL.

The gene calls are TRBV27 and TRBJ2-7; 7 bases match TRBD1. The CDR3 contains 13 residues. The germline V gene has CDR1 MNHEY and CDR2 SMNVEV (reference sequence). The J segment lost 2 bases and the V segment lost 4 bases, leaving 2 bases of the junction unmatched. The CDR3: CASSWGQPYEQYF. The CDR3 DNA follows: TGTGCCAGCAGTTGGGGACAGCCCTACGAGCAGTACTTC.

V and J are TRBV5-4 and TRBJ2-7; D gene ambiguous. This CDR3 is built from 14 residues. Trimming took 1 base from V and 6 from J, leaving 14 bases between them. Looked up from germline, CDR1 is SGHNT and CDR2 is YYREEE (reference sequence). The CDR3 loop is CASSLLGDPREQYF. The CDR3 DNA reads TGTGCCAGCAGCTTGCTCGGCGATCCTCGCGAGCAGTACTTC.

This sequence joins TRBV2 and TRBJ2-1; 8 bases are shared with TRBD2. V gave up 8 bases and J gave up 5 bases; unmatched junction bases: 8. The CDR3 totals 14 residues. Germline CDR1 SNHLY, CDR2 FYNNEI. CDR3 DNA sequence: TGTGCCAGCCAAGCGGGAGTCGGAGACAATGAGCAGTTCTTC. This gives the protein CASQAGVGDNEQFF.

J is TRBJ1-1 and V is TRBV25-1; D may be TRBD1 (5 bases). V dropped 3 bases and J dropped 1 base, with 9 bases sitting between them. From germline, CDR1 is MGHDK and CDR2 SYGVNS. The CDR3 has 14 residues. This CDR3 reads CASSELRGNTEAFF. The CDR3 nucleotides read TGTGCCAGCAGTGAGCTTAGGGGGAACACTGAAGCTTTCTTT.

The chain joins TRBV6-5 to TRBJ1-4, with D uncertain. The germline V gene encodes CDR1 MNHEY and CDR2 SVGAGI. The CDR3 contains 17 residues. Trimming pared 0 bases from V and 3 bases from J, leaving 14 bases between. For the CDR3, the DNA is TGTGCCAGCAGTTACTCGATGGGTGACGGTTCTAATGAAAAACTGTTTTTT. This translates into CASSYSMGDGSNEKLFF.